Below, 19 T cell receptor beta chains from the same sample are listed, as sequenced in a study of T cells in narcolepsy. Sequenced by immunoSEQ multiplex PCR; TCRdb stores in-frame clones only, minus some. The sample holds 25,000 to 35,000 clones, 90% seen once. The sequenced sample consisted of CD45RA- memory CD4+ T cells from PBMCs. These receptors all come from a human donor with narcolepsy.

The V gene is TRBV10-3, the J gene TRBJ2-1; D is possibly TRBD1 or TRBD2 (6 bases each). The CDR3 loop spans 18 amino acids. Germline CDR1 reads ENHRY; CDR2 reads SYGVKD. Trimming stripped 5 bases from V and 0 bases from J, with 20 bases between. The CDR3 DNA reads TGTGCCATCAGTCGTGACAGGCTCCCCGGGGGCTCCTACAATGAGCAGTTCTTC. Protein sequence: CAISRDRLPGGSYNEQFF.

The chain couples TRBV13 to TRBJ2-7, with unresolved D. The germline gives CDR1 PRHDT, CDR2 FYEKMQ (reference sequence). Trimming pared 5 bases from V and 3 bases from J, leaving 11 bases between. CDR3 size: 13 residues. CDR3: CASSRLYNYEQYF. In DNA form, the CDR3 reads TGTGCCAGCAGCCGATTATACAACTACGAGCAGTACTTC.

This clone was seen just once. The chain uses TRBV11-2 and TRBJ1-6; tentatively, D is TRBD1 (5 bases). The ends were cut back, 6 bases at V and 7 bases at J, with 13 bases in the middle. Germline V CDR1 and CDR2: SGHAT, FQNNGV. The CDR3 covers 14 residues. In DNA form, the CDR3 reads TGTGCCAGCAGAATCGGGCCAGGGAATTCACCCCTCCACTTT. Translation: CASRIGPGNSPLHF.

The chain links TRBV18 to TRBJ2-1; 7 positions match TRBD1. Germline loops: CDR1 KGHSH, CDR2 LQKENI. The CDR3 spans 13 residues. V was clipped by 5 bases and J by 7 bases; unmatched bases: 5. This CDR3 is CASSGTERNEQFF. In DNA, the CDR3 is TGTGCCAGCTCAGGGACAGAGAGGAATGAGCAGTTCTTC.

The V call is TRBV15, the J call TRBJ2-1; D is uncertain. The germline V and J ends were trimmed by 3 bases and 7 bases, with 10 bases remaining between them. The CDR3 runs to 13 residues. The germline gives CDR1 LNHNV, CDR2 YYDKDF (reference sequence). The CDR3: CATSSPSSNEQFF. CDR3 nucleotides: TGTGCCACCAGCAGCCCCTCCTCGAATGAGCAGTTCTTC.

The V call is TRBV2, the J call TRBJ2-1, with 8 bases that match TRBD1. This CDR3 comprises 14 residues. The junction had 6 bases not matched to a gene; V was cut back by 8 bases and J by 3 bases. Germline CDR1 reads SNHLY; CDR2 reads FYNNEI. As DNA, the CDR3 is TGTGCCAGCGCGGGGACAGGCCTCTACAATGAGCAGTTCTTC. Residues: CASAGTGLYNEQFF.

This chain's CDR3 is CASSQVVGGPYYEQYF. CDR3 DNA sequence: TGTGCCAGCAGCCAAGTTGTTGGGGGGCCCTACTACGAGCAGTACTTC. The genes are TRBV14 and TRBJ2-7, with D possibly being TRBD1 or TRBD2 (6 bases each). Trimming took off 1 base at V and 3 bases at J, with 16 bases between the two ends. Germline V CDR1 and CDR2: SGHDN, FVKESK. The CDR3 extends over 16 amino acids.

J is TRBJ1-1 and V is TRBV6-6; D possibly corresponds to TRBD1 (6 bases). Trimming took 5 bases from V and 0 from J, leaving 10 bases between them. The length of the CDR3 is 14 residues. Germline V CDR1 and CDR2: MNHNY, SVGAGI (reference sequence). DNA of the CDR3: TGTGCCAGCAGTCGAGACAGGTTGAACACTGAAGCTTTCTTT. Translating gives CASSRDRLNTEAFF.

The J gene is TRBJ2-7, the V gene TRBV14; D gene unclear. The V gene's germline CDR1 is SGHDN and CDR2 FVKESK. This CDR3 is built from 12 residues. V was cut by 4 bases and J by 4 bases, with 8 bases left in between. DNA of the CDR3: TGTGCCAGCAGCCTTACCCGATACGAGCAGTACTTC. Translation: CASSLTRYEQYF.

The rearrangement links TRBV6-5 to TRBJ1-5; 7 bases fit TRBD1. The CDR3 covers 13 residues. V shed 5 bases, J shed 7 bases, and the junction held 5 bases outside the gene matches. Germline CDR1 reads MNHEY; CDR2 reads SVGAGI. The chain's CDR3 is CASSAQGGQPQHF. CDR3 sequence (DNA): TGTGCCAGCAGTGCGCAGGGGGGACAGCCCCAGCATTTT.

This rearrangement joins TRBV5-1 to TRBJ2-1, with D perhaps matching TRBD2 (5 bases). The V and J ends lost 4 bases and 0 bases respectively, with 14 bases between them. Germline V gene sequence: CDR1 SGHRS, CDR2 YFSETQ. The CDR3 has 16 residues. CDR3 sequence reads: CASSKVAWSSYNEQFF. The DNA for the CDR3 is TGCGCCAGCAGCAAAGTAGCGTGGAGCTCCTACAATGAGCAGTTCTTC. The whole variable domain, filled in from reference TRBV5-1 and TRBJ2-1, reads KAGVTQTPRYLIKTRGQQVTLSCSPISGHRSVSWYQQTPGQGLQFLFEYFSETQRNKGNFPGRFSGRQFSNSRSEMNVSTLELGDSALYLCASSKVAWSSYNEQFFGPGTRLTVL.

This sequence joins TRBV28 and TRBJ2-1, with TRBD2 matching over 10 bases. The germline V gene has CDR1 MDHEN and CDR2 SYDVKM. The trim removed 2 bases at V and 7 bases at J, leaving 5 bases unmatched. The length of the CDR3 is 15 residues. The CDR3 here is CASSLLAGDRNEQFF. In nucleotides, the CDR3 is TGTGCCAGCAGTTTACTAGCGGGAGATCGTAATGAGCAGTTCTTC.

The J gene is TRBJ2-7, the V gene TRBV11-2; a weak D match, TRBD2 (5 bases). Trimming left V 3 bases short and J 2 bases short, with 14 bases between. The CDR3 runs 15 residues. CDR1 is SGHAT, CDR2 FQNNGV, per germline. The CDR3, as DNA: TGTGCCAGCAGCTTGTCGCGGGCTTACCCCTACGAGCAGTACTTC. Protein sequence: CASSLSRAYPYEQYF.

CDR3 residues: CASSYPSRGGYGYTF. The CDR3 DNA sequence: TGTGCCAGCAGTTACCCTTCTCGAGGAGGCTATGGCTACACCTTC. The chain employs TRBV6-6 and TRBJ1-2; D gene uncertain. Trimming took 2 bases from V and 4 from J, leaving 14 bases between them. The V gene's germline CDR1 is MNHNY and CDR2 SVGAGI (reference sequence). The length of the CDR3 is 15 residues.

The chain recombines TRBV4-2 with TRBJ2-3; D might be TRBD1 (5 bases). Germline V gene data show CDR1 as LGHNA and CDR2 as YNFKEQ. V was clipped by 5 bases and J by 4 bases, with 22 bases between them. This CDR3 has 17 residues. CDR3 nucleotides: TGTGCCAGCAGCTCCCTCGGATACCCACGGACATCAGATACGCAGTATTTT. Protein: CASSSLGYPRTSDTQYF.

This clone was seen a single time. The chain recombines TRBV11-2 with TRBJ1-2; maybe TRBD1 (5 bases). CDR1 is SGHAT, CDR2 FQNNGV, per germline. Trimming cost V 5 bases and J 9 bases, with 13 bases left between them. The CDR3 contains 12 residues. The CDR3 region has the DNA TGTGCCAGCAGCCCGGGGCCGGGTAGCTACACCTTC. Amino acids: CASSPGPGSYTF.

The rearrangement links TRBV7-2 to TRBJ2-2, with D perhaps matching TRBD1 (7 bases). Germline assignment: CDR1 SGHTA and CDR2 FQGNSA. The CDR3 covers 17 residues. Trimming cost V 1 base and J 2 bases, with 14 bases left between them. CDR3 sequence: CASSLGRRGPNTGELFF. The CDR3 DNA sequence: TGTGCCAGCAGCTTAGGAAGGAGGGGGCCAAACACCGGGGAGCTGTTTTTT.

V and J are TRBV11-2 and TRBJ1-6, with D possibly matching TRBD1 (6 bases). CDR3 size: 14 residues. V lost 3 bases, J lost 9 bases, and 12 bases lay in between. CDR1 and CDR2 (germline): SGHAT, FQNNGV. The CDR3 coding sequence is TGTGCCAGCAGCTTTAACAGGGAGGGTTCACCCCTCCACTTT. Translation: CASSFNREGSPLHF.

The genes are TRBV6-4 and TRBJ2-1; 8 nucleotides line up with TRBD2. After removal of 6 bases from V and 0 bases from J, the junction contained 7 bases not matched to a gene. Germline V CDR1 and CDR2: MRHNA, SNTAGT. The CDR3 is 16 residues long. The DNA for the CDR3 is TGTGCCAGCAGACCAAAGCGGGAGAGCTCCTACAATGAGCAGTTCTTC. Residues: CASRPKRESSYNEQFF.